Listed here are 15 T cell receptor beta chains from one sample, sequenced in a study of T-cell reconstitution after alpha-beta-depleted transplantation in children. Construction of the TCRbeta library involved unique molecular identifiers. Via MiXCR, TCRdb re-called the PCR reads, giving one row per CDR3 protein. The top ten hold 2% to 2.5% of the sample, which has around 440,000 distinct CDR3 sequences, roughly a tenth seen once. Sequencing was performed on PBMCs, taken before TCRalphabeta/CD19-depleted stem cell transplant. Receptors originate from a child younger than 10 with inherited bone marrow failure, due to receive a stem cell transplant.

The chain uses TRBV29-1 and TRBJ2-2; no clear D. Trimming pared 2 bases from V and 6 bases from J, leaving 7 bases between. Per germline, CDR1 SQVTM and CDR2 ANQGSEA. The CDR3 extends over 12 amino acids. CDR3 nucleotide sequence: TGCAGCGTTGAACCGGGCCCCGGGGAGCTGTTTTTT. Translation: CSVEPGPGELFF.

This clonotype was seen many times. The chain couples TRBV28 to TRBJ1-1; no definite D call. V lost 3 bases and J 6 bases, leaving 17 bases between the germline ends. Germline CDR1 is MDHEN and CDR2 is SYDVKM. The CDR3 runs 15 residues. CDR3 amino acids: CASSFFKMVNSEAFF. The DNA of the CDR3 is TGTGCCAGCAGTTTTTTCAAGATGGTAAACTCTGAAGCTTTCTTT.

This clonotype has a count of ten or more. The V call is TRBV4-2, the J call TRBJ2-7, with D unclear. Trimming left V 0 bases short and J 6 bases short, with 21 bases between. The germline V gene encodes CDR1 LGHNA and CDR2 YNFKEQ. This CDR3 contains 17 residues. The CDR3 is CASSQESPIGIASEQYF. DNA for the CDR3: TGTGCCAGCAGCCAAGAATCTCCTATTGGGATTGCCTCCGAGCAGTACTTC.

To note about this clonotype: This sequence may be a read error, since a much larger clone differs from it by one base. The chain employs TRBV11-2 and TRBJ2-5; the D is unclear. Trimming took off 1 base at V and 1 base at J, with 7 bases between the two ends. Germline CDR1 reads SGHAT; CDR2 reads FQNNGV. CDR3 length: 14 amino acids. For the CDR3, the DNA is TGTGCCAGCAGCTTAGTGGATGTCCAAGAGACCCAGTACTTC. Its translation: CASSLVDVQETQYF.

Points on this clonotype: A much larger clone differs by one base, so this may be a read error. The chain is built from TRBV2 and TRBJ2-7; 13 nucleotides align to TRBD2. The germline V gene has CDR1 SNHLY and CDR2 FYNNEI. This CDR3 is 15 amino acids long. The CDR3 bases are TGTGCCAGCAGGGGGACTAGCGGGGAATCCTACGACCAGTACTTC. Residues: CASRGTSGESYDQYF.

This clonotype was detected ten times or more. The J gene is TRBJ1-1, the V gene TRBV7-9; possible D gene TRBD1, 5 bases. V was pared by 7 bases and J by 4 bases, with 13 bases between. This CDR3 spans 13 amino acids. Germline CDR1 and CDR2: SEHNR and FQNEAQ (reference sequence). CDR3 sequence (DNA): TGTGCCAGCACTGTCATGAGGGGCACTGAAGCTTTCTTT. Its protein is CASTVMRGTEAFF.

CDR3 protein: CASSLERGGTQYF. CDR3 bases: TGTGCCAGCAGCTTAGAGAGAGGGGGGACCCAGTACTTC. The genes are TRBV7-8 and TRBJ2-5, with D possibly TRBD1 on 6 matching bases. Trimming removed 1 base at V and 7 bases at J, with 10 bases between. This CDR3 has 13 amino acids. Germline V CDR1 and CDR2: SGHVS, FQNEAQ.

In its sample, this clonotype was seen many times. V usage is TRBV30 and J usage is TRBJ2-1; D is undetermined. V shed 1 base and J shed 8 bases, with 3 bases lying between them. Germline CDR1 is GTSNPN and CDR2 is SVGIG (reference sequence). The CDR3 has 10 residues. The CDR3 DNA sequence: TGTGCCTGGAGTGGATATGAGCAGTTCTTC. This gives the protein CAWSGYEQFF.

This clonotype was recorded many times. The chain has TRBV5-6 and TRBJ2-7; D might be TRBD1 (8 bases). The CDR3 has 14 residues. V lost 4 bases and J lost 4, with 15 bases in between. Germline V lookup: CDR1 SGHDT, CDR2 YYEEEE. Here the CDR3 DNA reads TGTGCCAGCAGCCCACAGGGGGGGTATTACGAGCAGTACTTC. Amino acids: CASSPQGGYYEQYF.

This clonotype was observed many times. The chain links TRBV5-5 to TRBJ1-6; TRBD1 aligns across 8 bases. This CDR3 spans 16 amino acids. CDR1 is SGHKS and CDR2 is YYEKEE in the germline V gene (reference sequence). After removal of 2 bases from V and 1 base from J, the junction contained 2 bases not matched to a gene. CDR3 in amino acids: CASSFDRGSYNSPLHF. As DNA, the CDR3 is TGTGCCAGCAGCTTTGACAGGGGATCCTATAATTCACCCCTCCACTTT. The whole variable domain, remainder taken from reference TRBV5-5 and TRBJ1-6, is DAGVTQSPTHLIKTRGQQVTLRCSPISGHKSVSWYQQVLGQGPQFIFQYYEKEERGRGNFPDRFSARQFPNYSSELNVNALLLGDSALYLCASSFDRGSYNSPLHFGNGTRLTVT.

Ten or more counts support this clonotype. The rearrangement links TRBV11-2 to TRBJ2-1; the match to TRBD2 covers 7 bases. Germline CDR1 SGHAT, CDR2 FQNNGV. The CDR3 contains 15 residues. V dropped 1 base and J dropped 6; count of bases not matched to a gene: 6. The CDR3 sequence: CASSLVGLGSNEQFF. CDR3 DNA sequence: TGTGCCAGCAGCTTAGTAGGACTAGGATCCAATGAGCAGTTCTTC. Full variable domain (missing parts from reference TRBV11-2 and TRBJ2-1): EAGVAQSPRYKIIEKRQSVAFWCNPISGHATLYWYQQILGQGPKLLIQFQNNGVVDDSQLPKDRFSAERLKGVDSTLKIQPAKLEDSAVYLCASSLVGLGSNEQFFGPGTRLTVL.

Ten or more counts support this clonotype. This chain uses TRBV20-1 with TRBJ2-2; D possibly corresponds to TRBD2 (5 bases). Germline V gives CDR1 DFQATT, CDR2 SNEGSKA (reference sequence). This CDR3 has 12 residues. In DNA form, the CDR3 reads TGCCCGGACTTTATTCCCACCGGGGAGCTGTTTTTT. Translation gives CPDFIPTGELFF.

This clonotype was observed many times. The genes are TRBV25-1 and TRBJ2-7, with D possibly matching TRBD2 (6 bases). V was cut by 8 bases and J by 7 bases, with 24 bases left in between. This CDR3 has 15 amino acids. CDR1 and CDR2 (germline): MGHDK, SYGVNS. CDR3: CASSGPGLLLGEQYF. DNA for the CDR3: TGTGCCAGCTCCGGACCGGGACTTTTGTTGGGGGAGCAGTACTTC.

V and J are TRBV7-2 and TRBJ2-2; 10 positions match TRBD2. In germline, CDR1 is SGHTA, CDR2 FQGNSA. The trim removed 4 bases at V and 4 bases at J, leaving 3 bases unmatched. CDR3 size: 15 residues. Here the CDR3 DNA reads TGTGCCAGCAGCTGGACTAGCGGTGGCACCGGGGAGCTGTTTTTT. Amino acids: CASSWTSGGTGELFF.

This clonotype showed up many times. This chain's CDR3 is CSASGGSSGRAFGYEQFF. CDR3 bases: TGCAGTGCGTCCGGGGGGAGTAGCGGGAGGGCCTTCGGGTATGAGCAGTTCTTC. J is TRBJ2-1 and V is TRBV20-1; 11 bases align to TRBD2. Germline V CDR1 and CDR2: DFQATT, SNEGSKA (reference sequence). V dropped 6 bases and J dropped 8; count of bases not matched to a gene: 21. The CDR3 extends over 18 amino acids.